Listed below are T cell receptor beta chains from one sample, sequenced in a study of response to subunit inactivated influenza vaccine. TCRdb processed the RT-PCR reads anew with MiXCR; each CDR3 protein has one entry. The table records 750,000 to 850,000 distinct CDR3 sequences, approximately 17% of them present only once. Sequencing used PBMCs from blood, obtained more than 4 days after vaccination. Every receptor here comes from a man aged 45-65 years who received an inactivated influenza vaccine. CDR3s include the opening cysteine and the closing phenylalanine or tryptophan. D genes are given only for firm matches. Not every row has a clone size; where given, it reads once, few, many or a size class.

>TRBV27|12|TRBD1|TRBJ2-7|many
CASSYTGARQYF
TGTGCCAGCAGTTACACAGGGGCAAGGCAGTACTTC
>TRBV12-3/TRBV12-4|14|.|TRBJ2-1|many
CASSSQTTGFMQFF
TGTGCCAGCAGTTCACAGACTACAGGGTTTATGCAGTTCTTC
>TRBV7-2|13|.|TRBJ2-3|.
CASSLVTLDTQYF
TGTGCCAGCAGCTTAGTGACCTTAGATACGCAGTATTTT
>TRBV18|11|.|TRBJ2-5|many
CASSPEETQYF
TGTGCCAGCAGCCCAGAAGAGACCCAGTACTTC
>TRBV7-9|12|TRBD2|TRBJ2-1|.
CASSLGHSGEVF
TGTGCCAGCAGCTTAGGTCATAGCGGGGAGGTCTTC
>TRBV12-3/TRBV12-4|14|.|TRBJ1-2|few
CASSSAGLRNGYTF
TGTGCCAGCAGTTCAGCAGGGTTAAGGAATGGCTACACCTTC
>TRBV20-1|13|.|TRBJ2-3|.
CSGLGVRPDTQYF
TGCAGTGGGTTGGGAGTGAGGCCAGATACGCAGTATTTT
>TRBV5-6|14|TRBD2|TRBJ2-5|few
CASSLGLVVETQYF
TGTGCCAGCAGCCTAGGACTAGTGGTCGAGACCCAGTACTTC
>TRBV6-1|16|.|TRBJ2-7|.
CASSRGRGIISYEQYF
TGTGCCAGCAGCCGAGGCCGGGGTATAATCAGCTACGAGCAGTACTTC
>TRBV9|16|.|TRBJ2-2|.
CASSVGGRVDTGELFF
TGTGCCAGCAGCGTAGGGGGCAGGGTGGACACCGGGGAGCTGTTTTTT
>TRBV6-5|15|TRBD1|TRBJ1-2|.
CASSSADRANYGYTF
TGTGCCAGCAGTTCCGCGGACAGGGCAAACTATGGCTACACCTTC
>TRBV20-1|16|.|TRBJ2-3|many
CSATWGYSTLADTQYF
TGCAGTGCCACGTGGGGGTACTCGACTTTGGCGGATACGCAGTATTTT
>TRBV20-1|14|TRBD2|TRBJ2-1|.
CSARLAGAYNEQFF
TGCAGTGCTAGACTAGCGGGGGCCTACAATGAGCAGTTCTTC
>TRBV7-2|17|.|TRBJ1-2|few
CASSFVDWGLGNYGYTF
TGTGCCAGCAGCTTTGTCGATTGGGGGCTTGGTAACTATGGCTACACCTTC